What follows are 23 T cell receptor beta chains derived from one specimen sequenced in a study of response to subunit inactivated influenza vaccine. TCRdb processed the RT-PCR reads anew with MiXCR; each CDR3 protein has one entry. The sample records around 850,000 distinct CDR3 sequences, around 20% being singletons. Source: PBMCs from blood, taken 4 to 6 days after vaccination. The receptor set was obtained from a man between 45 and 60 years old who received an inactivated influenza vaccine.

This clonotype has more than one count but fewer than ten. The chain couples TRBV4-2 to TRBJ2-7, with 14 bases matching TRBD2. This CDR3 has 17 amino acids. CDR1 is LGHNA, CDR2 YNFKEQ, per germline. After removal of 2 bases from V and 6 bases from J, the junction contained 9 bases not matched to a gene. CDR3 sequence reads: CASSQMGLAGVSIEQYF. The CDR3 DNA is TGTGCCAGCAGCCAAATGGGACTAGCGGGGGTCTCGATCGAGCAGTACTTC.

The chain couples TRBV20-1 to TRBJ2-5, with unresolved D. The CDR3 loop spans 15 amino acids. Trimming removed 6 bases from V and 2 bases from J, with 19 bases in between. Per the germline V gene, CDR1 is DFQATT and CDR2 is SNEGSKA (reference sequence). Written as DNA, the CDR3 is TGCAGTGCCCTATCGGATGGTGGACCTCAAGAGACCCAGTACTTC. This codes for CSALSDGGPQETQYF.

The CDR3 bases are TGTGCCATCAGTGACCAAGACAGGGCAAAACTGTTTTTT. The encoded protein is CAISDQDRAKLFF. The genes are TRBV10-3 and TRBJ1-4; 7 nucleotides agree with TRBD1. Trimming cost V 3 bases and J 10 bases; bases outside gene matches: 5. The CDR3 has 13 residues. Germline V gives CDR1 ENHRY, CDR2 SYGVKD.

This clonotype was seen repeatedly, ten times or more. This chain connects TRBV29-1 to TRBJ2-1; possibly TRBD2 for D (6 bases). CDR3 length: 14 residues. Germline V gives CDR1 SQVTM, CDR2 ANQGSEA. The V gene lost 8 bases and the J gene lost 1 base, with 15 bases spanning the gap. CDR3 in amino acids: CSTRERGSYNEQFF. CDR3 in DNA: TGCAGCACTCGAGAACGGGGGTCCTACAATGAGCAGTTCTTC.

This clonotype was seen a handful of times. The chain couples TRBV7-2 to TRBJ2-5, with 8 bases lining up with TRBD1. The CDR3 spans 16 residues. The V gene's germline CDR1 is SGHTA and CDR2 FQGNSA. After removal of 0 bases from V and 5 bases from J, the junction contained 8 bases not matched to a gene. The CDR3: CASSLAYRDRRETQYF. The CDR3 region has the DNA TGTGCCAGCAGCTTAGCCTACCGGGACAGGAGGGAGACCCAGTACTTC.

This clonotype is a singleton in its sample. A much bigger clone sits one base away, suggesting this may be a read error. The V call is TRBV12-3 or TRBV12-4, the J call TRBJ2-1; D is ambiguous. The CDR3 totals 13 residues. V was cut by 5 bases and J by 4 bases, with 9 bases left in between. CDR3 residues: CASSRASYNEQFF. The CDR3 nucleotides read TGTGCCAGCAGTCGGGCCTCTTACAATGAGCAGTTCTTC.

This clonotype was detected ten times or more. The chain links TRBV29-1 to TRBJ2-1, with 9 bases matching TRBD1. This CDR3 is built from 16 residues. Germline CDR1 reads SQVTM; CDR2 reads ANQGSEA. V lost 4 bases, J lost 8 bases, and 15 bases stayed unmatched. The CDR3 reads CSVGVRTGDPSDEQFF. CDR3 nucleotides: TGCAGCGTTGGCGTGAGGACAGGGGATCCCAGTGATGAGCAGTTCTTC.

There are many counts of this clonotype. This chain uses TRBV2 with TRBJ2-5; D gene unclear. V gave up 7 bases and J gave up 4 bases, with 16 bases separating them. Germline-derived CDR1 and CDR2 are SNHLY and FYNNEI. This CDR3 contains 14 residues. Here the CDR3 DNA reads TGTGCCAGCACCCGAACCAAGGTCGGAGAGACCCAGTACTTC. The encoded protein is CASTRTKVGETQYF.

In its sample, this clonotype was seen a few times. The chain couples TRBV7-2 to TRBJ1-1, with a weak D call TRBD1 (6 bases). V shed 3 bases and J shed 5 bases, with 13 bases lying between them. The CDR3 contains 14 residues. The V gene's germline CDR1 is SGHTA and CDR2 FQGNSA. The CDR3 region has the DNA TGTGCCAGCAGCTTGTACAGGGAGGGGACTGAAGCTTTCTTT. Protein product: CASSLYREGTEAFF.

This clonotype was observed a few times. The genes are TRBV20-1 and TRBJ2-5; the match to TRBD1 covers 8 bases. CDR3 length: 15 amino acids. Looked up from germline, CDR1 is DFQATT and CDR2 is SNEGSKA (reference sequence). V lost 6 bases and J lost 1; bases outside the gene matches: 10. The CDR3 region is CSAGQWDRPQETQYF. As DNA, the CDR3 is TGCAGTGCCGGGCAGTGGGACAGGCCCCAAGAGACCCAGTACTTC.

The J gene is TRBJ1-5, the V gene TRBV20-1, with no clear D. V shed 0 bases and J shed 4 bases, with 4 bases lying between them. Germline CDR1 reads DFQATT; CDR2 reads SNEGSKA (reference sequence). CDR3 length: 12 amino acids. The CDR3 loop reads CSAREFNQPQHF. For the CDR3, the DNA is TGCAGTGCTAGAGAGTTTAATCAGCCCCAGCATTTT.

This clonotype was seen many times. The chain has TRBV6-2 or TRBV6-3 and TRBJ2-7; maybe TRBD1 (5 bases). CDR3 length equals 14 residues. V was trimmed by 2 bases and J by 3 bases, leaving 11 bases between them. CDR1 and CDR2 (germline): MNHEY, SVGEGT. The CDR3 DNA reads as TGTGCCAGCAGTTACACAGGACGAGGCTACGAGCAGTACTTC. Translation gives CASSYTGRGYEQYF.

The rearrangement uses TRBV24-1 and TRBJ2-2, with D unresolved. The V and J ends lost 0 bases and 11 bases respectively, with 6 bases between them. Per the germline V gene, CDR1 is KGHDR and CDR2 is SFDVKD. This CDR3 contains 12 residues. The DNA for the CDR3 is TGTGCCACCAGTGATTTGTGGGGAGAGCTGTTTTTT. Translation gives CATSDLWGELFF.

Concerning this clonotype: Germline and junction disagree at one end, which may indicate a read error. The V and J genes are TRBV25-1 and TRBJ2-1, with 16 bases fitting TRBD2. CDR1 and CDR2 (germline): MGHDK, SYGVNS. The CDR3 length is 20 residues. The CDR3 bases are TGTCCCAGCAGTGTTACCCCGGGCGCGGGACTAGCGGGAGGGCACAATGAGCAGTTCTTC. This encodes CPSSVTPGAGLAGGHNEQFF. Variable domain in full (rest from reference TRBV25-1 and TRBJ2-1): EADIYQTPRYLVIGTGKKITLECSQTMGHDKMYWYQQDPGMELHLIHYSYGVNSTEKGDLSSESTVSRIRTEHFPLTLESARPSHTSQYLCPSSVTPGAGLAGGHNEQFFGPGTRLTVL.

This clonotype was seen repeatedly, ten times or more. This CDR3 is CASIPGPYNEQFF. In DNA, the CDR3 is TGTGCCAGCATTCCAGGACCATACAATGAGCAGTTCTTC. This chain uses TRBV12-3 or TRBV12-4 with TRBJ2-1, with unresolved D. The CDR3 is 13 amino acids. Trimming removed 7 bases from V and 4 bases from J, with 11 bases in between.

This clonotype appeared a few times. The CDR3 sequence: CASSEADRGEQFF. For the CDR3, the DNA is TGTGCCAGCAGTGAGGCGGACAGGGGCGAGCAGTTCTTC. The V call is TRBV25-1, the J call TRBJ2-1, with TRBD1 matching 9 bases. CDR3 length: 13 amino acids. CDR1 and CDR2 (germline): MGHDK, SYGVNS. Losses at the gene ends were 3 bases for V and 10 bases for J; bases not matched to a gene: 4.

This clonotype has more than one count but fewer than ten. The genes are TRBV2 and TRBJ2-7; D is possibly TRBD1 (7 bases). In germline, CDR1 is SNHLY, CDR2 FYNNEI. The CDR3 contains 13 residues. Trimming stripped 7 bases from V and 2 bases from J, with 12 bases between. CDR3 in amino acids: CASKSGGTYEQYF. The CDR3 DNA reads as TGTGCCAGCAAATCAGGGGGGACCTACGAGCAGTACTTC.

Many counts were recorded for this clonotype. The chain recombines TRBV11-2 with TRBJ2-1; D is perhaps TRBD1 or TRBD2 (9 bases each). This CDR3 contains 15 residues. Germline V gene sequence: CDR1 SGHAT, CDR2 FQNNGV. V lost 5 bases to trimming and J lost 8 bases, with 19 bases between them. CDR3 sequence (DNA): TGTGCCAGCAGCCGTACAGGGGGCGGGAGGGATGAGCAGTTCTTC. It is translated as CASSRTGGGRDEQFF.

This sequence joins TRBV3-1 and TRBJ2-5; the D gene is possibly TRBD2 (7 bases). The V and J ends lost 2 bases and 0 bases respectively, with 13 bases between them. The CDR3 loop spans 16 amino acids. The germline CDR1 and CDR2 sequences are LGHDT and YNNKEL (reference sequence). This chain's CDR3 is CASSQYEGGYQETQYF. In DNA form, the CDR3 reads TGTGCCAGCAGCCAATATGAGGGGGGGTACCAAGAGACCCAGTACTTC.

This clonotype was recorded a few times. The rearrangement joins TRBV10-3 to TRBJ1-5; 9 bases align to TRBD1. CDR3 length: 15 amino acids. Germline loops: CDR1 ENHRY, CDR2 SYGVKD. V shed 4 bases and J 6 bases; nucleotides not matched to a gene: 7. The CDR3 DNA follows: TGTGCCATCAGTGTAACAGGGGGCTTGGGTCAGCCCCAGCATTTT. This translates into CAISVTGGLGQPQHF.

This clonotype showed up just a few times. The chain links TRBV6-5 to TRBJ2-7; maybe TRBD2 (6 bases). The CDR3 has 15 amino acids. CDR1 and CDR2 from the germline V gene are MNHEY and SVGAGI. V shed 0 bases and J shed 4 bases, with 13 bases lying between them. The CDR3 bases are TGTGCCAGCAGTTACTCGTCCGGGGGACCTTACGAGCAGTACTTC. Protein: CASSYSSGGPYEQYF.

This clonotype was seen a single time. The CDR3 DNA follows: TGTGCCAGCAGTGAATACGACGGCCTAACCGTCGATGGCTACACCTTC. This sequence encodes CASSEYDGLTVDGYTF. J is TRBJ1-2 and V is TRBV6-1; no clear D gene. Germline loops: CDR1 MNHNS, CDR2 SASEGT. The CDR3 runs 16 residues. The V end lost 2 bases, the J end lost 6 bases, and 19 bases lay between the germline ends.

The J gene is TRBJ1-4, the V gene TRBV5-1, with D possibly being TRBD1 (5 bases). The CDR3 length is 16 residues. Germline lookup yields CDR1 SGHRS and CDR2 YFSETQ. The ends were cut back, 4 bases at V and 0 bases at J, with 13 bases in the middle. In nucleotides, the CDR3 is TGCGCCAGCAGCCAGGCCGGGACCGCAACTAATGAAAAACTGTTTTTT. This encodes CASSQAGTATNEKLFF.